The 15 T cell receptor beta chains below all came from one sample that was sequenced in a study of blood T cell repertoires in COVID-19. The protocol was immunoSEQ multiplex PCR, while the TCRdb copy is restricted to in-frame clones and leaves out a portion. This repertoire shows about 240,000 clones, 80% to 85% found once; its top ten account for about an eighth. The sequencing sample was made of peripheral blood. Receptors originate from a woman aged 60-75 years with active or convalescent COVID-19.

V gene TRBV19 combines with J gene TRBJ1-1; maybe TRBD1 (5 bases). The CDR3 contains 15 residues. V lost 7 bases to trimming and J lost 4 bases, with 19 bases between them. From germline, CDR1 is LNHDA and CDR2 SQIVND (reference sequence). CDR3 bases: TGTGCCAGTAAGGCCTCAGGTTCGGGGGTCACTGAAGCTTTCTTT. Translated, it gives CASKASGSGVTEAFF.

The chain joins TRBV9 to TRBJ1-2; 9 bases are a match to TRBD1. CDR1 is SGDLS and CDR2 is YYNGEE in the germline V gene. The CDR3 contains 15 residues. J lost 6 bases, V lost 0 bases, and 6 bases had no gene match. The CDR3: CASSVDRGPKDGYTF. CDR3 DNA: TGTGCCAGCAGCGTAGACAGGGGGCCGAAGGATGGCTACACCTTC.

The chain has TRBV19 and TRBJ2-4, with 7 bases matching TRBD1. V shed 5 bases and J 7 bases; nucleotides not matched to a gene: 8. The CDR3 is made up of 14 amino acids. The germline V gene has CDR1 LNHDA and CDR2 SQIVND (reference sequence). CDR3 in DNA: TGTGCCAGTAGTCTGACAGGGTTGGATAACATTCAGTACTTC. Translation: CASSLTGLDNIQYF.

This chain connects TRBV18 to TRBJ1-2; no firm D call. Germline V CDR1 and CDR2: KGHSH, LQKENI. V dropped 2 bases and J dropped 4 bases, with 14 bases sitting between them. The CDR3 is 15 amino acids. CDR3 bases: TGTGCCAGCTCACCAAAGGGAGGGCCTGCCTATGGCTACACCTTC. Encoded protein: CASSPKGGPAYGYTF. The variable domain in full, completed from reference TRBV18 and TRBJ1-2, reads NAGVMQNPRHLVRRRGQEARLRCSPMKGHSHVYWYRQLPEEGLKFMVYLQKENIIDESGMPKERFSAEFPKEGPSILRIQQVVRGDSAAYFCASSPKGGPAYGYTFGSGTRLTVV.

The V and J genes are TRBV30 and TRBJ1-1, with D possibly being TRBD1 (5 bases). The CDR3 contains 11 residues. V lost 3 bases and J 10 bases, leaving 12 bases between the germline ends. Per the germline V gene, CDR1 is GTSNPN and CDR2 is SVGIG (reference sequence). Written as DNA, the CDR3 is TGTGCCTGGAGGGGGGGTAGGGGAGCTTTCTTT. The encoded protein is CAWRGGRGAFF.

This clone was found once. The rearrangement joins TRBV10-3 to TRBJ1-1; 8 nucleotides align to TRBD1. Looked up from germline, CDR1 is ENHRY and CDR2 is SYGVKD. V was clipped by 7 bases and J by 2 bases; unmatched bases: 9. The CDR3 contains 15 residues. CDR3 sequence (DNA): TGTGCCATCAAAATTTCGGACAGGGATAACACTGAAGCTTTCTTT. This translates into CAIKISDRDNTEAFF.

This rearrangement joins TRBV21-1 to TRBJ1-5. TRBV21-1 is a listed pseudogene. CDR3 size: 16 residues. In DNA form, the CDR3 reads TGTGCCAGCTTCAGGTCGAGCGAGGGCCCCAATCAGCCCCAGCATTTT. Translated, it gives CASFRSSEGPNQPQHF.

The chain uses TRBV6-5 and TRBJ2-3; the match to TRBD1 covers 8 bases. This CDR3 has 16 amino acids. Germline V CDR1 and CDR2: MNHEY, SVGAGI. The V gene end was trimmed by 2 bases and the J gene end by 2 bases; junction bases not matched to a gene: 6. In DNA form, the CDR3 reads TGTGCCAGCAGTTACCACCCGACAGGGGCCACAGATACGCAGTATTTT. Its translation is CASSYHPTGATDTQYF.

V and J are TRBV7-9 and TRBJ2-3, with 9 bases matching TRBD1. V shed 5 bases, J shed 4 bases, and the junction held 7 bases outside the gene matches. The CDR3 consists of 15 residues. Germline CDR1 reads SEHNR; CDR2 reads FQNEAQ (reference sequence). The CDR3 DNA reads TGTGCCAGCAGCCCCTGGACAGGGGACGCAGATACGCAGTATTTT. Translating gives CASSPWTGDADTQYF.

V is TRBV18 and J is TRBJ1-3; D might be TRBD1 (5 bases). The CDR3 covers 17 residues. Germline V gene sequence: CDR1 KGHSH, CDR2 LQKENI. V was shortened by 6 bases and J by 0 bases, with 18 bases between the two germline ends. In nucleotides, the CDR3 is TGTGCCAGCTCCCCTCAGGGCGGCAGACTCTCTGGAAACACCATATATTTT. This gives the protein CASSPQGGRLSGNTIYF.

This chain connects TRBV6-5 to TRBJ1-2, with 12 bases identical to TRBD1. Trimming at V came to 2 bases and at J to 2 bases, leaving 0 bases not matched to a gene. The CDR3 has 15 residues. Germline V gene data show CDR1 as MNHEY and CDR2 as SVGAGI. The chain's CDR3 is CASSYGTGGNYGYTF. As DNA, the CDR3 is TGTGCCAGCAGTTACGGGACAGGGGGCAACTATGGCTACACCTTC.

This rearrangement joins TRBV5-1 to TRBJ1-4; 7 bases fit TRBD1. J lost 4 bases, V lost 4 bases, and 10 bases had no gene match. Germline loops: CDR1 SGHRS, CDR2 YFSETQ. CDR3 length: 16 amino acids. CDR3 protein: CASSAKDRVRNEKLFF. The CDR3 DNA reads as TGCGCCAGCAGCGCCAAAGACAGGGTCCGTAATGAAAAACTGTTTTTT.

Note on this clone: Other DNA sequences in the same sample also yield this CDR3. The J gene is TRBJ1-3, the V gene TRBV7-9; 8 bases align to TRBD1. V shed 5 bases and J 0 bases; nucleotides not matched to a gene: 6. From germline, CDR1 is SEHNR and CDR2 FQNEAQ (reference sequence). The CDR3 has 16 amino acids. The chain's CDR3 is CASSPRQGSSGNTIYF. The CDR3 bases are TGTGCCAGCAGCCCTCGACAGGGGAGCTCTGGAAACACCATATATTTT.

This clone was counted a few times. The V and J genes are TRBV10-3 and TRBJ2-7; 9 nucleotides match TRBD2. The CDR3 extends over 13 amino acids. Germline V CDR1 and CDR2: ENHRY, SYGVKD. V lost 6 bases, J lost 5 bases, and 5 bases stayed unmatched. The CDR3 DNA is TGTGCCATCAGCTTCGGACTAGCGAACGAGCAGTACTTC. It translates to CAISFGLANEQYF.

J is TRBJ1-1 and V is TRBV13; no clear D gene. The length of the CDR3 is 13 residues. V shed 5 bases and J shed 3 bases, with 10 bases lying between them. The germline CDR1 and CDR2 sequences are PRHDT and FYEKMQ (reference sequence). Here the CDR3 reads CASSLRRDTEAFF. In nucleotides, the CDR3 is TGTGCCAGCAGCCTCAGGCGGGACACTGAAGCTTTCTTT.